These 6 T cell receptor beta chains came from one sample sequenced in a study of T cell clonality in common variable immunodeficiency. Repertoires were generated with immunoSEQ multiplex PCR, while TCRdb's copy carries only in-frame clones and drops some. This sample carries about 52,000 clones and no singletons, and about 2% goes to the top ten. The sequencing sample was made of peripheral blood mononuclear cells. The receptors come from a person between 18 and 70 years old in good health.

The sample holds many counts of this clone. The read comes to an end 3 residues before the CDR3 does, leaving the germline J gene to fill in the end. V and J are TRBV19 and TRBJ2-3; TRBD1 is a possible D gene (6 bases). In germline, CDR1 is LNHDA, CDR2 SQIVND (reference sequence). The CDR3 totals 14 residues. V lost 3 bases, J lost 6 bases, and 13 bases lay in between. The sequenced CDR3 bases are TGTGCCAGTAGTATCGGGACCACAGGGGATACG. Encoded protein: CASSIGTTGDT. The whole CDR3 is CASSIGTTGDTQYF.

The table lists this clone with many counts. The CDR3 end lies 3 residues beyond the end of the read and is filled in from the germline J gene. The V and J genes are TRBV10-3 and TRBJ2-5; D gene uncertain. This CDR3 has 11 residues. With 3 bases removed from V and 4 bases from J, the gap between germline ends came to 3 bases. Germline V gene data show CDR1 as ENHRY and CDR2 as SYGVKD. The sequenced part of the CDR3 DNA is TGTGCCATCAGTGACGGAGAGACC. Translation: CAISDGET. The complete CDR3 protein is CAISDGETQYF.

This clone was seen at least ten times. The sequenced part of the CDR3 DNA is TGCAGTGCTAGGACAGGGGGCGACCACAATGAG. Translating it yields CSARTGGDHNE. The entire CDR3 is CSARTGGDHNEQFF. V gene TRBV20-1 combines with J gene TRBJ2-1, with 10 nucleotides matching TRBD1. Read sequence stops 3 residues before the CDR3 end, and the germline J gene provides the missing end. V shed 3 bases and J 5 bases; nucleotides not matched to a gene: 4. The CDR3 runs to 14 residues. Germline CDR1 reads DFQATT; CDR2 reads SNEGSKA (reference sequence).

This clone has just a few counts. The read gets to within 3 residues of the CDR3 end, and the germline J gene fills in the rest. V gene TRBV11-3 combines with J gene TRBJ2-1, with 10 bases aligning to TRBD2. J was trimmed by 2 bases and V by 5 bases; bases with no gene match: 3. Germline values: CDR1 SGHNT, CDR2 YENEEA. This CDR3 is built from 15 residues. The sequenced CDR3 bases are TGTGCCAGCAGCCCTAGCGGGAGTCCCTACAATGAG. This translates into CASSPSGSPYNE. The CDR3 as a whole reads CASSPSGSPYNEQFF.

This clone occurred many times. The CDR3 extends 3 residues past the end of the read, so its final part is completed from the germline J gene. The rearrangement joins TRBV14 to TRBJ1-4; 7 bases are a match to TRBD1. Germline CDR1 SGHDN, CDR2 FVKESK. The CDR3 has 13 amino acids. Trimming at V came to 8 bases and at J to 8 bases, leaving 8 bases not matched to a gene. The sequenced CDR3 bases are TGTGCCAGCCGGCGACAGGGTCGGGAAAAA. Amino acid sequence: CASRRQGREK. The whole CDR3 region reads CASRRQGREKLFF.

The sample holds a few counts of this clone. At one of its ends the junction is not consistent with the germline gene, which may arise from a read error. The read falls 3 residues short of the CDR3 end, and the missing part is taken from the germline J gene. Other DNA sequences from this sample encode an identical CDR3 as well. This rearrangement joins TRBV2 to TRBJ1-3; D not resolved. Germline CDR1 reads SNHLY; CDR2 reads FYNNEI. This CDR3 comprises 11 residues. The covered CDR3 bases are TGTGCCTTACACACCCGAAACACG. It specifies CALHTRNT. The complete CDR3 sequence is CALHTRNTIYF.